Listed here is a single T cell receptor beta chain. Its antigen is currently unknown. One end of the junction fails to match germline, which may point to a read error. The CDR3 sequence is 14 residues long. Looked up from germline, CDR1 is SGHAT and CDR2 is FQNNGV. This record belongs to a study of tumor-infiltrating lymphocytes in primary liver carcinoma. Study-level information: In every tissue type, samples returned a similar yield of roughly 3.65 to 8 million productive TCRbeta reads. Whole-study findings and limits: Pairs of tumor regions overlapped more than tumor-adjacent and tumor-blood pairs did.

Germline DNA was also extracted, with blood RNA taken from unsorted whole blood. Chronic HBV infection affected patients, none of whom had received treatment. Priming with a constant-region primer yielded TCR beta cDNA from about 540 ng total RNA. It was through three nested multiplex PCR rounds of slightly modified ARM-PCR that TCR beta libraries arose. The first two PCR rounds, around 10 cycles each, used TRBV1-TRBV30 forward primers and a C-beta reverse primer. TCRdb re-called the multiplex PCR reads with MiXCR, one entry per CDR3 protein. The sample carries around 330,000 distinct CDR3 sequences, around three fifths recorded once.

Sequenced: peripheral blood. This sequence originates from a woman aged 25-40 years with primary liver carcinoma and hepatitis B virus infection. The V call is TRBV11-2, the J call TRBJ2-7; D is possibly TRBD2 (6 bases). In DNA form, the CDR3 reads TGTGCCAGTAGCTTAGACGGGAGTTACCATGAGCATTACTTC. It encodes CASSLDGSYHEHYF.